This TCR beta chain was identified during a study of CD8+ T cells in alopecia areata. The treatment is: oral pan-JAK inhibitor, 5-10 mg twice daily. Individuals with alopecia areata gave both lesional scalp punch biopsies and peripheral blood for collection. Isolation of CD4+ and CD8+ T cells from PBMCs was achieved by sorting. The CDR3 is 14 amino acids. The ends were cut back, 3 bases at V and 5 bases at J, with 13 bases in the middle. Looked up from germline, CDR1 is KGHSH and CDR2 is LQKENI. It was cDNA, reverse transcribed from extracted RNA, that served as the sequencing template. Generated by immunoSEQ multiplex PCR, the TCRdb table keeps only in-frame clones and is missing some. The data contain about 210,000 clones, about 64% of them singletons.

The receptor was isolated from a human donor with alopecia areata. The sample here was CD4+ T cells sorted from blood, taken at week 4, from a patient treated with tofacitinib. This sequence joins TRBV18 and TRBJ2-5; D may be TRBD1 (6 bases). The CDR3 here is CASSPGQGRETQYF. In nucleotides, the CDR3 is TGTGCCAGCTCACCGGGACAAGGTCGGGAGACCCAGTACTTC.